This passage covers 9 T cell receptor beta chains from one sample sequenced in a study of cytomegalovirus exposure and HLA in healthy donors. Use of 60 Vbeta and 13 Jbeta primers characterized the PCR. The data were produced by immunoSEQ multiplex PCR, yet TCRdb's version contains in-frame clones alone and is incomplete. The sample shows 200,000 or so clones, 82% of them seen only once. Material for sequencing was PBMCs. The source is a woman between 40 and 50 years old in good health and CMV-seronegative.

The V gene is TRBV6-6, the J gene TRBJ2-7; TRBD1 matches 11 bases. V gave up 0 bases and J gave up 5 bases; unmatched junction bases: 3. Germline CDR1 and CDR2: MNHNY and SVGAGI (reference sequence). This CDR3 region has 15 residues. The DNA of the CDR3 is TGTGCCAGCAGTTACTCCGGGACAGGGGGTAACGAGCAGTACTTC. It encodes CASSYSGTGGNEQYF.

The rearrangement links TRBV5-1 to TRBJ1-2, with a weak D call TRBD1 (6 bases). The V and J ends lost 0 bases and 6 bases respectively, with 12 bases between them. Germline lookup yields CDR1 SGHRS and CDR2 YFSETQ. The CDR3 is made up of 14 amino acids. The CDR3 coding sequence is TGCGCCAGCAGCTTGGTCCCCCAGGGGCATGGCTACACCTTC. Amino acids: CASSLVPQGHGYTF.

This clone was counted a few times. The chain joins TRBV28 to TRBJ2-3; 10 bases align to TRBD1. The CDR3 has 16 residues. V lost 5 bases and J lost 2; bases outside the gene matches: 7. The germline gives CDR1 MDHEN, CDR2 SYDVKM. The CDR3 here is CASSTPGQGITDTQYF. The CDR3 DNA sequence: TGTGCCAGCAGTACCCCGGGACAGGGGATCACAGATACGCAGTATTTT.

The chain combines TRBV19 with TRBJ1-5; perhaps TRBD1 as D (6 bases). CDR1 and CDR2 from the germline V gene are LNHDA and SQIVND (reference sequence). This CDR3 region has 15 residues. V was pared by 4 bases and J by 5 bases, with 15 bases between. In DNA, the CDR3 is TGTGCCAGTAGTAAGGGGGGGGGTTGGGATCAGCCCCAGCATTTT. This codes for CASSKGGGWDQPQHF.

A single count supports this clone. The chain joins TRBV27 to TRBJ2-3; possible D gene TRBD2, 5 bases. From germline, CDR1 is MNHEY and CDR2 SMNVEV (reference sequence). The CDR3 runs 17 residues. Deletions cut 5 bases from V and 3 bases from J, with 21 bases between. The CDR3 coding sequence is TGTGCCAGCAGTCGCGCCCGCGCGGGTAGTAGGACAGATACGCAGTATTTT. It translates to CASSRARAGSRTDTQYF.

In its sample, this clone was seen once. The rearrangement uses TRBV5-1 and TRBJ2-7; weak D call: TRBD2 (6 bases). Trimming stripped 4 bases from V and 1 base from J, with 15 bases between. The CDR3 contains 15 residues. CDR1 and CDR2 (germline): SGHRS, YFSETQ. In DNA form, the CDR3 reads TGCGCCAGCAGCCCGGGACTTTCCAGATCCTACGAGCAGTACTTC. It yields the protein CASSPGLSRSYEQYF. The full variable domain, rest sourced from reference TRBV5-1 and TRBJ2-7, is KAGVTQTPRYLIKTRGQQVTLSCSPISGHRSVSWYQQTPGQGLQFLFEYFSETQRNKGNFPGRFSGRQFSNSRSEMNVSTLELGDSALYLCASSPGLSRSYEQYFGPGTRLTVT.

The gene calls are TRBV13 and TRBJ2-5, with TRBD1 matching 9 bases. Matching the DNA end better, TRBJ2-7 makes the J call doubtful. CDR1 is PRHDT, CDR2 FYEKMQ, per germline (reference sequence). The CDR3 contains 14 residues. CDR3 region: CASTPGTGNYEQYF. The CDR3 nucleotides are TGTGCCAGCACCCCCGGGACAGGGAACTACGAGCAGTACTTC.

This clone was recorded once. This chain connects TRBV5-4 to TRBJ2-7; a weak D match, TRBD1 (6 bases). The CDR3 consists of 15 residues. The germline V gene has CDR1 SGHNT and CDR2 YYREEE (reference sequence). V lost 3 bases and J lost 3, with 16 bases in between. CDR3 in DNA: TGTGCCAGCAGCTCTGGATGGGGGCAAGGCTACGAGCAGTACTTC. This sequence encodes CASSSGWGQGYEQYF.

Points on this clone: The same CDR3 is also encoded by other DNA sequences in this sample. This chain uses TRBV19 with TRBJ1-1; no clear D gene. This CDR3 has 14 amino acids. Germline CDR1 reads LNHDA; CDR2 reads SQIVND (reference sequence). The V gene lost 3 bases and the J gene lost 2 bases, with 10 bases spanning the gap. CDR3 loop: CASSIGRGNTEAFF. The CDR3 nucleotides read TGTGCCAGTAGTATCGGCCGAGGTAACACTGAAGCTTTCTTT.